One and the same sample provided the 21 T cell receptor beta chains below, sequenced in a study of T cell clonality in common variable immunodeficiency. The assay was immunoSEQ multiplex PCR, and TCRdb's table has in-frame clones only and misses some. This sample shows approximately 52,000 clones and no singletons; around 3.2% rests with the ten largest. The sequencing input was peripheral blood mononuclear cells. The receptors shown here come from a person aged 18 to 75 in good health.

This clone was recorded many times. The read is 3 residues too short to cover the CDR3 end, so that end is filled in from the germline J gene. The gene calls are TRBV10-1 and TRBJ2-1, with TRBD2 identical over 7 bases. V was clipped by 2 bases and J by 9 bases; unmatched bases: 7. The CDR3 is 14 amino acids. The germline V gene encodes CDR1 WNHNN and CDR2 SYGVQD (reference sequence). The covered CDR3 bases are TGCGCCAGCAGTGAGAGGGCGGGAGTCGGTGAG. It yields the protein CASSERAGVGE. The CDR3, in full, reads CASSERAGVGEQFF.

This clone was observed many times. The CDR3 goes on 3 residues after the read ends, and that part is filled in from the germline J gene. The chain recombines TRBV20-1 with TRBJ2-1; D gene uncertain. The CDR3 is made up of 15 amino acids. Germline CDR1 reads DFQATT; CDR2 reads SNEGSKA (reference sequence). V was pared by 0 bases and J by 2 bases, with 11 bases between. The CDR3 loop is CSARDPAIPYNEQFF. CDR3 DNA (partial): TGCAGTGCTAGAGATCCTGCTATCCCCTACAATGAG.

This clone came up many times. Coverage ceases 3 residues before the CDR3 finishes, and the germline J gene fills in the end. The chain employs TRBV2 and TRBJ1-4, with TRBD1 matching over 9 bases. Germline assignment: CDR1 SNHLY and CDR2 FYNNEI. With V trimmed by 6 bases and J by 3 bases, 5 bases remained unmatched. The CDR3 length is 15 residues. The part of the CDR3 DNA that was read is TGTGCCAGCAGCGAAAGGACAGGGGCTAATGAAAAA. Its translation: CASSERTGANEK. In full, the CDR3 is CASSERTGANEKLFF.

This clone showed up many times. The CDR3 end lies 3 residues beyond the end of the read and is filled in from the germline J gene. The chain is built from TRBV19 and TRBJ1-3; D is perhaps TRBD1 (6 bases). Germline-derived CDR1 and CDR2 are LNHDA and SQIVND (reference sequence). Trimming stripped 6 bases from V and 4 bases from J, with 13 bases between. This CDR3 is built from 14 residues. Partial CDR3 DNA: TGTGCCAGTAGGGCCGGGACACCCGGAAACACC. This gives the protein CASRAGTPGNT. The full CDR3 is CASRAGTPGNTIYF.

This clone was seen at least ten times. CDR3 sequence reads: CASRYQGNNSPLHF. Partial CDR3 DNA: TGTGCCAGTAGATACCAGGGAAATAATTCACCC. The chain carries TRBV19 and TRBJ1-6, with a tentative D call TRBD1 (5 bases). The read terminates 3 residues ahead of where the CDR3 ends, so the germline J gene completes it. Trimming removed 6 bases from V and 5 bases from J, with 11 bases in between. This CDR3 spans 14 amino acids. The germline V gene encodes CDR1 LNHDA and CDR2 SQIVND (reference sequence).

This clone showed up just a few times. Mismatch with germline at one junction end may stem from a read error. The missing CDR3 end, 3 residues past where the read stops, is filled in from the germline J gene. V gene TRBV7-9 combines with J gene TRBJ2-7; 7 positions agree with TRBD1. The CDR3 runs 12 residues. Germline V gives CDR1 SEHNR, CDR2 FQNEAQ (reference sequence). The CDR3 loop is CSSSGQVYEQYF. CDR3 DNA, as far as it was read: TGTTCCAGCAGCGGACAGGTATACGAG.

The sample holds many counts of this clone. The read falls 3 residues short of the CDR3 end, and the missing part is taken from the germline J gene. The genes are TRBV7-8 and TRBJ2-7, with 10 bases matching TRBD1. This CDR3 contains 15 residues. The germline CDR1 and CDR2 sequences are SGHVS and FQNEAQ. The V and J ends lost 7 bases and 4 bases, in that order; junction bases with no gene match: 10. The CDR3 sequence: CASTRGDRGLYEQYF. CDR3 DNA, as far as it was read: TGTGCCAGCACCCGTGGGGACAGGGGTTTGTACGAG.

The table lists this clone with many counts. Read data end 3 residues before the CDR3 end; the end is taken from the germline J gene. This sequence joins TRBV10-1 and TRBJ2-7; possible D gene TRBD1, 6 bases. Germline V CDR1 and CDR2: WNHNN, SYGVQD (reference sequence). The CDR3 runs to 15 residues. The V and J ends lost 7 bases and 2 bases respectively, with 18 bases between them. The CDR3 DNA, read in part, is TGCGCCAGCACCGCAAGTACACAGGGAACCTACGAG. This translates into CASTASTQGTYE. The whole CDR3 protein reads CASTASTQGTYEQYF.

This clone appeared many times. The missing CDR3 end, 3 residues past where the read stops, is filled in from the germline J gene. The V call is TRBV19, the J call TRBJ2-5; TRBD2 is a possible D gene (7 bases). This CDR3 contains 13 residues. Germline CDR1 and CDR2: LNHDA and SQIVND (reference sequence). V lost 9 bases to trimming and J lost 5 bases, with 16 bases between them. The CDR3 loop reads CASRRGSGETQYF. The sequenced CDR3 bases are TGTGCCAGCCGCAGGGGTAGCGGGGAGACC. Using reference TRBV19 and TRBJ2-5 for the parts outside the CDR3, the full variable domain is DGGITQSPKYLFRKEGQNVTLSCEQNLNHDAMYWYRQDPGQGLRLIYYSQIVNDFQKGDIAEGYSVSREKKESFPLTVTSAQKNPTAFYLCASRRGSGETQYFGPGTRLLVL.

CDR3: CASSLSLNEQFF. Partial CDR3 DNA: TGTGCCAGCAGCCTTTCTCTGAATGAG. This chain connects TRBV7-9 to TRBJ2-1; no reliable D call. The CDR3 end lies 3 residues beyond the end of the read and is filled in from the germline J gene. The CDR3 spans 12 residues. V was clipped by 5 bases and J by 7 bases, with 9 bases between them. Germline CDR1 and CDR2: SEHNR and FQNEAQ (reference sequence).

In its sample, this clone was seen many times. The sequenced part of the CDR3 DNA is TGTGCCAGCAGCCAAACGGGACAGGGGATACATAGG. Amino acid sequence: CASSQTGQGIHR. The entire CDR3 sequence reads CASSQTGQGIHRAFF. This rearrangement joins TRBV6-2 or TRBV6-3 to TRBJ1-1; 10 bases agree with TRBD1. The read ends 3 residues early relative to the CDR3; the germline J gene fills the gap. The CDR3 loop spans 15 amino acids. Germline V gene sequence: CDR1 MNHEY, CDR2 SVGEGT.

Worth noting for this clone: The missing CDR3 end, 3 residues past where the read stops, is filled in from the germline J gene. V is TRBV29-1 and J is TRBJ1-2; D call uncertain. Trimming pared 7 bases from V and 5 bases from J, leaving 14 bases between. Germline V gene data show CDR1 as SQVTM and CDR2 as ANQGSEA. The CDR3 has 12 residues. The CDR3 bases that were read are TGCAGCGCCTACTCGGGGAGGTATGGC. Protein: CSAYSGRYG. The entire CDR3 sequence reads CSAYSGRYGYTF.

At least ten counts were recorded for this clone. The sequence runs out 3 residues before the end of the CDR3; the remainder is reconstructed from the germline J gene. J is TRBJ2-1 and V is TRBV20-1; TRBD1 might be the D (5 bases). Germline lookup yields CDR1 DFQATT and CDR2 SNEGSKA (reference sequence). V was shortened by 3 bases and J by 5 bases, with 14 bases between the two germline ends. The CDR3 spans 14 residues. This CDR3 reads CSASFRVRHNEQFF. The covered CDR3 bases are TGCAGTGCTAGCTTCAGGGTTAGGCACAATGAG.

This clone was counted at least ten times. The read stops 3 residues short of the end of the CDR3; the missing end is completed from the germline J gene. The chain has TRBV5-4 and TRBJ1-2; D possibly corresponds to TRBD1 (6 bases). Per germline, CDR1 SGHNT and CDR2 YYREEE (reference sequence). The V end lost 2 bases, the J end lost 5 bases, and 16 bases lay between the germline ends. The CDR3 has 15 residues. The covered CDR3 bases are TGTGCCAGCAGCTTTTCACAGGGAAAATGGTATGGC. Amino acids: CASSFSQGKWYG. The entire CDR3 protein is CASSFSQGKWYGYTF.

This clone was picked up a small number of times. The read ends 3 residues shy of where the CDR3 ends; the end is completed using the germline J gene. This chain connects TRBV20-1 to TRBJ1-3, with D possibly matching TRBD1 (6 bases). The CDR3 is made up of 14 amino acids. V dropped 5 bases and J dropped 2 bases, with 13 bases sitting between them. Germline V CDR1 and CDR2: DFQATT, SNEGSKA (reference sequence). The CDR3 loop reads CSAATGGAGNTIYF. The CDR3 bases that were read are TGCAGTGCTGCCACGGGGGGCGCTGGAAACACC.

Ten or more counts support this clone. The CDR3 region is CASSATQETQYF. Incomplete CDR3 DNA: TGCGCCAGCAGCGCGACACAAGAGACC. V gene TRBV5-1 combines with J gene TRBJ2-5; D gene unclear. With the read ending 3 residues before the CDR3 end, the germline J gene is used to fill in that end. The germline V and J ends were trimmed by 4 bases and 2 bases, with 6 bases remaining between them. From germline, CDR1 is SGHRS and CDR2 YFSETQ. The CDR3 consists of 12 residues. The entire variable domain, with the rest obtained from reference TRBV5-1 and TRBJ2-5, is as follows: KAGVTQTPRYLIKTRGQQVTLSCSPISGHRSVSWYQQTPGQGLQFLFEYFSETQRNKGNFPGRFSGRQFSNSRSEMNVSTLELGDSALYLCASSATQETQYFGPGTRLLVL.

Turning to this clone: Read data end 3 residues before the CDR3 end; the end is taken from the germline J gene. The rearrangement joins TRBV20-1 to TRBJ2-7; 11 bases are a match to TRBD2. CDR3 length equals 14 residues. From germline, CDR1 is DFQATT and CDR2 SNEGSKA (reference sequence). After removal of 5 bases from V and 4 bases from J, the junction contained 7 bases not matched to a gene. The CDR3 sequence is CSAVSGRALYEQYF. The covered CDR3 bases are TGCAGTGCTGTTAGCGGGAGGGCCCTTTACGAG.

This clone was recorded at least ten times. The read falls 3 residues short of the CDR3 end, and the missing part is taken from the germline J gene. This chain joins TRBV5-1 and TRBJ1-3, with D maybe TRBD1 (5 bases). V was pared by 1 base and J by 7 bases, with 15 bases between. Germline lookup yields CDR1 SGHRS and CDR2 YFSETQ. This CDR3 is 15 amino acids long. The CDR3 reads CASSLSDINANTIYF. The CDR3 DNA, read in part, is TGCGCCAGCAGCTTGTCGGACATTAACGCGAACACC.

In the case of this clone: The read ends 3 residues early relative to the CDR3; the germline J gene fills the gap. The chain joins TRBV7-2 to TRBJ1-2, with D possibly being TRBD1 (6 bases). CDR1 is SGHTA and CDR2 is FQGNSA in the germline V gene. This CDR3 has 15 residues. Trimming took off 2 bases at V and 6 bases at J, with 16 bases between the two ends. The CDR3 here is CASSLYSRQDDGYTF. Incomplete CDR3 DNA: TGTGCCAGCAGCTTATACTCCCGACAGGATGATGGC.

This clone was counted many times. Read sequence stops 3 residues before the CDR3 end, and the germline J gene provides the missing end. This chain links TRBV20-1 with TRBJ2-3; TRBD1 matches at 7 bases. Germline-derived CDR1 and CDR2 are DFQATT and SNEGSKA (reference sequence). J lost 0 bases, V lost 1 base, and 7 bases had no gene match. This CDR3 has 16 residues. The CDR3 bases that were read are TGCAGTGCTAGAGGGCTCCGGGACAGTAGCACAGATACG. Amino acid sequence: CSARGLRDSSTDT. The full-length CDR3 reads as CSARGLRDSSTDTQYF.

A few counts support this clone. The read finishes 3 residues shy of the CDR3 end, and the germline J gene is used to complete it. V is TRBV6-2 or TRBV6-3 and J is TRBJ2-7; a weak D match, TRBD1 (9 bases). The CDR3 totals 15 residues. The V end lost 5 bases, the J end lost 1 base, and 15 bases lay between the germline ends. Germline CDR1 reads MNHEY; CDR2 reads SVGEGT. The sequenced CDR3 bases are TGTGCCAGCAGTCCGGGGGGGACAGGGTCCTACGAG. The encoded protein is CASSPGGTGSYE. In full, the CDR3 is CASSPGGTGSYEQYF.